The 29 T cell receptor beta chains reported below all come from one sample, sequenced in a study of T cell responses to AZD1222 COVID-19 vaccine. Repertoires were generated with immunoSEQ multiplex PCR, while TCRdb's copy carries only in-frame clones and drops some. This table has some 150,000 clones, roughly 85% appearing once. Sequencing used peripheral blood, obtained on day 0 of AZD1222 vaccination. The receptors stem from an adult in good health.

The rearrangement uses TRBV18 and TRBJ1-5; tentative D call: TRBD1 (6 bases). V shed 5 bases and J shed 3 bases, with 20 bases lying between them. The CDR3 consists of 17 residues. From germline, CDR1 is KGHSH and CDR2 LQKENI. The CDR3 is CASSGPQVEGDNQPQHF. The CDR3 nucleotides read TGTGCCAGCTCAGGTCCCCAGGTGGAGGGGGACAATCAGCCCCAGCATTTT.

The chain couples TRBV2 to TRBJ2-2; D gene ambiguous. The CDR3 totals 15 residues. The V end was cut by 6 bases, the J end by 2 bases, with 13 bases between. Looked up from germline, CDR1 is SNHLY and CDR2 is FYNNEI. DNA for the CDR3: TGTGCCAGCAGCGGTGTCTATGGAAACACCGGGGAGCTGTTTTTT. It yields the protein CASSGVYGNTGELFF.

The rearrangement links TRBV18 to TRBJ2-7; D gene uncertain. CDR1 and CDR2 from the germline V gene are KGHSH and LQKENI. The V end was cut by 0 bases, the J end by 0 bases, with 3 bases between. CDR3 length: 13 amino acids. The CDR3 DNA reads TGTGCCAGCTCACCACCGACCTCCTACGAGCAGTACTTC. Translated, it gives CASSPPTSYEQYF.

The chain couples TRBV7-9 to TRBJ1-3; 8 bases align to TRBD1. The CDR3 length is 16 residues. V was pared by 1 base and J by 4 bases, with 6 bases of the junction left unmatched. Looked up from germline, CDR1 is SEHNR and CDR2 is FQNEAQ (reference sequence). Here the CDR3 DNA reads TGTGCCAGCAGCTTAGAAGGGACAGGCATAGGAAACACCATATATTTT. This sequence encodes CASSLEGTGIGNTIYF. The full variable domain, rest sourced from reference TRBV7-9 and TRBJ1-3, is DTGVSQNPRHKITKRGQNVTFRCDPISEHNRLYWYRQTLGQGPEFLTYFQNEAQLEKSRLLSDRFSAERPKGSFSTLEIQRTEQGDSAMYLCASSLEGTGIGNTIYFGEGSWLTVV.

This clone occurred once. The rearrangement joins TRBV19 to TRBJ1-2, with D possibly being TRBD1 (6 bases). This CDR3 spans 16 amino acids. CDR1 is LNHDA, CDR2 SQIVND, per germline (reference sequence). The ends were cut back, 7 bases at V and 3 bases at J, with 21 bases in the middle. As DNA, the CDR3 is TGTGCCAGTATCTCCCTGACCGGGCAGGGGTACTATGGCTACACCTTC. This codes for CASISLTGQGYYGYTF.

The rearrangement links TRBV6-5 to TRBJ1-3, with a possible D match to TRBD1 (5 bases). The germline V gene encodes CDR1 MNHEY and CDR2 SVGAGI. This CDR3 is 13 amino acids long. V was trimmed by 7 bases and J by 2 bases, leaving 9 bases between them. The DNA for the CDR3 is TGTGCCAGCAAATTGGGACCTGGAAACACCATATATTTT. This translates into CASKLGPGNTIYF.

The chain combines TRBV2 with TRBJ2-2; D is unresolved. Germline CDR1 reads SNHLY; CDR2 reads FYNNEI. The CDR3 covers 14 residues. V lost 8 bases and J lost 0, with 10 bases in between. The CDR3 reads CASGKNSNTGELFF. The CDR3 DNA sequence: TGTGCCAGCGGAAAAAATTCGAACACCGGGGAGCTGTTTTTT. The entire variable domain, with the rest obtained from reference TRBV2 and TRBJ2-2, is as follows: EPEVTQTPSHQVTQMGQEVILRCVPISNHLYFYWYRQILGQKVEFLVSFYNNEISEKSEIFDDQFSVERPDGSNFTLKIRSTKLEDSAMYFCASGKNSNTGELFFGEGSRLTVL.

This clone was detected only once. The V and J genes are TRBV5-1 and TRBJ2-7; D is ambiguous. V was pared by 2 bases and J by 7 bases, with 10 bases between. Germline CDR1 reads SGHRS; CDR2 reads YFSETQ. The CDR3 consists of 12 residues. CDR3 sequence reads: CASSLPSEEQYF. The CDR3 DNA reads TGCGCCAGCAGCTTACCCAGCGAGGAGCAGTACTTC.

The chain joins TRBV7-6 to TRBJ2-3; 11 bases are shared with TRBD2. The J segment lost 4 bases and the V segment lost 2 bases, leaving 8 bases of the junction unmatched. In germline, CDR1 is SGHVS, CDR2 FNYEAQ. This CDR3 has 17 amino acids. The CDR3 nucleotides read TGTGCCAGCAGCTTACTAGCGGGAGGCGGGGTCGCAGATACGCAGTATTTT. Amino acid sequence: CASSLLAGGGVADTQYF.

The genes are TRBV29-1 and TRBJ1-2, with D perhaps matching TRBD1 (5 bases). The CDR3 contains 14 residues. Trimming took off 5 bases at V and 4 bases at J, with 17 bases between the two ends. CDR1 and CDR2 from the germline V gene are SQVTM and ANQGSEA. This CDR3 reads CSVRLLDRSYGYTF. CDR3 in DNA: TGCAGCGTTCGCCTCCTCGACAGAAGCTATGGCTACACCTTC.

The V call is TRBV7-2, the J call TRBJ2-5; TRBD1 might be the D (5 bases). The V gene lost 4 bases and the J gene lost 1 base, with 19 bases spanning the gap. CDR3 length: 17 residues. The V gene's germline CDR1 is SGHTA and CDR2 FQGNSA. This CDR3 is CASSSPDGAPFQETQYF. In DNA form, the CDR3 reads TGTGCCAGCAGCTCACCCGATGGGGCACCATTCCAAGAGACCCAGTACTTC.

Only one count was recorded for this clone. The J gene is TRBJ2-1, the V gene TRBV6-5; weak D call: TRBD2 (5 bases). CDR1 is MNHEY, CDR2 SVGAGI, per germline. The CDR3 extends over 15 amino acids. V was pared by 7 bases and J by 6 bases, with 19 bases between. CDR3 in DNA: TGTGCCAGCACCACCACGAGCGGTCTCTCCAATGAGCAGTTCTTC. Amino acid sequence: CASTTTSGLSNEQFF.

This chain connects TRBV7-2 to TRBJ2-3; D remains ambiguous. The CDR3 has 15 residues. V lost 5 bases, J lost 1 base, and 13 bases lay in between. The germline V gene has CDR1 SGHTA and CDR2 FQGNSA. CDR3: CASSAPAPRTDTQYF. For the CDR3, the DNA is TGTGCCAGCAGCGCCCCCGCCCCACGCACAGATACGCAGTATTTT.

The CDR3 protein is CMGLDTEAFF. CDR3 DNA: TGCATGGGTTTGGACACTGAAGCTTTCTTT. The J gene is TRBJ1-1, the V gene TRBV29-1, with D uncertain. Germline lookup yields CDR1 SQVTM and CDR2 ANQGSEA. The CDR3 has 10 residues. Drawing the rest from reference TRBV29-1 and TRBJ1-1, the complete variable domain is SAVISQKPSRDICQRGTSLTIQCQVDSQVTMMFWYRQQPGQSLTLIATANQGSEATYESGFVIDKFPISRPNLTFSTLTVSNMSPEDSSIYLCMGLDTEAFFGQGTRLTVV.

The V and J genes are TRBV7-2 and TRBJ1-5; weak D call: TRBD1 (6 bases). V was trimmed by 5 bases and J by 1 base, leaving 9 bases between them. This CDR3 is 14 amino acids long. Germline CDR1 SGHTA, CDR2 FQGNSA. The CDR3 reads CASSRDTSNQPQHF. The DNA of the CDR3 is TGTGCCAGCAGCCGGGACACAAGCAATCAGCCCCAGCATTTT.

The chain links TRBV28 to TRBJ1-4, with D possibly matching TRBD1 (5 bases). This CDR3 contains 14 residues. From germline, CDR1 is MDHEN and CDR2 SYDVKM. The V end was cut by 3 bases, the J end by 4 bases, with 9 bases between. Written as DNA, the CDR3 is TGTGCCAGCAGTTTCCGGGGCAGTAATGAAAAACTGTTTTTT. Translation: CASSFRGSNEKLFF.

The V call is TRBV10-3, the J call TRBJ1-1; D perhaps matches TRBD1 (5 bases). This CDR3 region has 13 residues. Germline CDR1 ENHRY, CDR2 SYGVKD. Trimming took off 3 bases at V and 6 bases at J, with 11 bases between the two ends. CDR3 in amino acids: CAISDQGGSEAFF. The CDR3 coding sequence is TGTGCCATCAGTGATCAGGGTGGGTCTGAAGCTTTCTTT.

This clone appeared a single time. The chain links TRBV5-6 to TRBJ2-3; maybe TRBD2 (6 bases). With 4 bases removed from V and 4 bases from J, the gap between germline ends came to 13 bases. Germline CDR1 reads SGHDT; CDR2 reads YYEEEE. The CDR3 runs 14 residues. The CDR3 DNA follows: TGTGCCAGCAGCCTAAGCGGGTACGCAGATACGCAGTATTTT. Translation: CASSLSGYADTQYF.

The chain links TRBV5-8 to TRBJ2-1; D is unresolved. Trimming removed 2 bases at V and 5 bases at J, with 11 bases between. The CDR3 has 14 amino acids. Germline CDR1 reads SGHTS; CDR2 reads YDEGEE. CDR3 loop: CASSLGWKNNEQFF. For the CDR3, the DNA is TGTGCCAGCAGCTTAGGGTGGAAGAACAATGAGCAGTTCTTC.

This chain links TRBV7-9 with TRBJ2-1, with 12 bases identical to TRBD2. The CDR3 runs to 17 residues. Per germline, CDR1 SEHNR and CDR2 FQNEAQ (reference sequence). J lost 2 bases, V lost 1 base, and 3 bases had no gene match. CDR3 region: CASSLERLAGAYNEQFF. The CDR3 region has the DNA TGTGCCAGCAGCTTAGAAAGACTAGCGGGAGCCTACAATGAGCAGTTCTTC.

This chain connects TRBV5-1 to TRBJ1-2, with a tentative D call TRBD1 (6 bases). The germline V gene encodes CDR1 SGHRS and CDR2 YFSETQ. The CDR3 has 14 amino acids. The V end lost 3 bases, the J end lost 8 bases, and 17 bases lay between the germline ends. The CDR3 DNA follows: TGCGCCAGCAGCTCGGACGCTCAGGGGAGGGGCTACACCTTC. As protein: CASSSDAQGRGYTF.

This chain links TRBV10-1 with TRBJ1-2, with D perhaps TRBD1 (6 bases). This CDR3 contains 13 residues. Germline V gene data show CDR1 as WNHNN and CDR2 as SYGVQD (reference sequence). The germline V and J ends were trimmed by 3 bases and 6 bases, with 11 bases remaining between them. The CDR3 protein is CASSENREDGYTF. CDR3 bases: TGCGCCAGCAGTGAAAACAGGGAGGATGGCTACACCTTC.

The V and J genes are TRBV9 and TRBJ2-7; 10 bases fit TRBD1. Germline V CDR1 and CDR2: SGDLS, YYNGEE. V shed 1 base and J 5 bases; nucleotides not matched to a gene: 3. This CDR3 region has 14 residues. CDR3 residues: CASSVFGTGDEQYF. The CDR3, as DNA: TGTGCCAGCAGCGTATTTGGGACAGGGGACGAGCAGTACTTC.

The rearrangement uses TRBV2 and TRBJ1-6; possible D gene TRBD1, 6 bases. The CDR3 has 20 amino acids. CDR1 is SNHLY and CDR2 is FYNNEI in the germline V gene. The V end lost 4 bases, the J end lost 0 bases, and 22 bases lay between the germline ends. The CDR3 DNA is TGTGCCAGCAGTGGAACTCAGGACAGCCCGGAGAGCTCCTATAATTCACCCCTCCACTTT. Translation gives CASSGTQDSPESSYNSPLHF.

The chain joins TRBV5-1 to TRBJ2-1; TRBD2 might be the D (6 bases). CDR1 and CDR2 (germline): SGHRS, YFSETQ. The CDR3 totals 14 residues. The ends were cut back, 6 bases at V and 5 bases at J, with 15 bases in the middle. The CDR3 reads CASNNGGSHNEQFF. The CDR3 DNA sequence: TGCGCCAGCAACAACGGGGGTAGCCACAATGAGCAGTTCTTC.

The chain joins TRBV4-1 to TRBJ1-1; D gene ambiguous. The CDR3 runs to 14 residues. Per germline, CDR1 MGHRA and CDR2 YSYEKL. Trimming stripped 4 bases from V and 4 bases from J, with 13 bases between. CDR3 sequence reads: CASSLPIEGTEAFF. CDR3 bases: TGCGCCAGCAGCCTCCCGATTGAGGGCACTGAAGCTTTCTTT.

The J gene is TRBJ1-2, the V gene TRBV5-1; D unresolved. The germline CDR1 and CDR2 sequences are SGHRS and YFSETQ. Trimming left V 0 bases short and J 1 base short, with 10 bases between. The CDR3 has 15 residues. CDR3 sequence (DNA): TGCGCCAGCAGCTTGGTCAGCTGGTTTAACTATGGCTACACCTTC. Protein product: CASSLVSWFNYGYTF. The full variable domain, with the rest looked up from reference TRBV5-1 and TRBJ1-2, is KAGVTQTPRYLIKTRGQQVTLSCSPISGHRSVSWYQQTPGQGLQFLFEYFSETQRNKGNFPGRFSGRQFSNSRSEMNVSTLELGDSALYLCASSLVSWFNYGYTFGSGTRLTVV.

The chain uses TRBV30 and TRBJ2-7, with D perhaps TRBD1 or TRBD2 (5 bases each). The CDR3 runs 13 residues. V was clipped by 4 bases and J by 2 bases, with 12 bases between them. Germline CDR1 and CDR2: GTSNPN and SVGIG (reference sequence). The CDR3: CAWTGRLTYEQYF. The CDR3 DNA is TGTGCCTGGACGGGACGGCTGACCTACGAGCAGTACTTC.

This chain joins TRBV4-2 and TRBJ1-1, with a tentative D call TRBD1 (5 bases). CDR1 is LGHNA, CDR2 YNFKEQ, per germline. V was shortened by 1 base and J by 3 bases, with 21 bases between the two germline ends. The CDR3 extends over 18 amino acids. The CDR3 loop is CASSQALAGEMWDTEAFF. CDR3 sequence (DNA): TGTGCCAGCAGCCAAGCCTTAGCGGGGGAGATGTGGGACACTGAAGCTTTCTTT.